This T cell receptor (beta chain) was sequenced during a study of blood T cell repertoires in COVID-19. Study information: From the United States, Italy and Spain came samples of acute and convalescent COVID-19.

TCRdb's copy holds only in-frame clones and misses some; the assay was immunoSEQ multiplex PCR. The sample carries around 700,000 clones, 80% to 90% recorded once. Trimming pared 4 bases from V and 4 bases from J, leaving 12 bases between. Per the germline V gene, CDR1 is SGHRS and CDR2 is YFSETQ. The CDR3 totals 13 residues. The sequence was obtained from a young woman with acute or convalescent COVID-19. The sequencing sample was made of peripheral blood. The rearrangement links TRBV5-1 to TRBJ2-7; no definite D call. The DNA for the CDR3 is TGCGCCAGCAGCACTGGGCGAAGTTACGAGCAGTACTTC. It yields the protein CASSTGRSYEQYF. The whole variable domain, filled in from reference TRBV5-1 and TRBJ2-7, reads KAGVTQTPRYLIKTRGQQVTLSCSPISGHRSVSWYQQTPGQGLQFLFEYFSETQRNKGNFPGRFSGRQFSNSRSEMNVSTLELGDSALYLCASSTGRSYEQYFGPGTRLTVT.